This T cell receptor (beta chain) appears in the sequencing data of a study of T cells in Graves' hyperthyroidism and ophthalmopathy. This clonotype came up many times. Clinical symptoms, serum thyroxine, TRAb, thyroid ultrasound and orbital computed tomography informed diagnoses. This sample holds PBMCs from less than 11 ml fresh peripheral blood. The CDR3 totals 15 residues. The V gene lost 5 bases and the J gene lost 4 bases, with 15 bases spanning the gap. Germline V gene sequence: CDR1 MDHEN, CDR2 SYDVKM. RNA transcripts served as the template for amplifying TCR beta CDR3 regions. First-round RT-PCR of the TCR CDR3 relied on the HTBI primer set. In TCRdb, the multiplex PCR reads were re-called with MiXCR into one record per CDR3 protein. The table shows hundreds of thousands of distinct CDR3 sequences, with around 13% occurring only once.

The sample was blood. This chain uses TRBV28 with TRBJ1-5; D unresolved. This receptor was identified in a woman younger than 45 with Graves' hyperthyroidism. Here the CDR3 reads CASSPRYAGNQPQHF. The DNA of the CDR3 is TGTGCCAGCAGTCCACGTTACGCCGGAAATCAGCCCCAGCATTTT.